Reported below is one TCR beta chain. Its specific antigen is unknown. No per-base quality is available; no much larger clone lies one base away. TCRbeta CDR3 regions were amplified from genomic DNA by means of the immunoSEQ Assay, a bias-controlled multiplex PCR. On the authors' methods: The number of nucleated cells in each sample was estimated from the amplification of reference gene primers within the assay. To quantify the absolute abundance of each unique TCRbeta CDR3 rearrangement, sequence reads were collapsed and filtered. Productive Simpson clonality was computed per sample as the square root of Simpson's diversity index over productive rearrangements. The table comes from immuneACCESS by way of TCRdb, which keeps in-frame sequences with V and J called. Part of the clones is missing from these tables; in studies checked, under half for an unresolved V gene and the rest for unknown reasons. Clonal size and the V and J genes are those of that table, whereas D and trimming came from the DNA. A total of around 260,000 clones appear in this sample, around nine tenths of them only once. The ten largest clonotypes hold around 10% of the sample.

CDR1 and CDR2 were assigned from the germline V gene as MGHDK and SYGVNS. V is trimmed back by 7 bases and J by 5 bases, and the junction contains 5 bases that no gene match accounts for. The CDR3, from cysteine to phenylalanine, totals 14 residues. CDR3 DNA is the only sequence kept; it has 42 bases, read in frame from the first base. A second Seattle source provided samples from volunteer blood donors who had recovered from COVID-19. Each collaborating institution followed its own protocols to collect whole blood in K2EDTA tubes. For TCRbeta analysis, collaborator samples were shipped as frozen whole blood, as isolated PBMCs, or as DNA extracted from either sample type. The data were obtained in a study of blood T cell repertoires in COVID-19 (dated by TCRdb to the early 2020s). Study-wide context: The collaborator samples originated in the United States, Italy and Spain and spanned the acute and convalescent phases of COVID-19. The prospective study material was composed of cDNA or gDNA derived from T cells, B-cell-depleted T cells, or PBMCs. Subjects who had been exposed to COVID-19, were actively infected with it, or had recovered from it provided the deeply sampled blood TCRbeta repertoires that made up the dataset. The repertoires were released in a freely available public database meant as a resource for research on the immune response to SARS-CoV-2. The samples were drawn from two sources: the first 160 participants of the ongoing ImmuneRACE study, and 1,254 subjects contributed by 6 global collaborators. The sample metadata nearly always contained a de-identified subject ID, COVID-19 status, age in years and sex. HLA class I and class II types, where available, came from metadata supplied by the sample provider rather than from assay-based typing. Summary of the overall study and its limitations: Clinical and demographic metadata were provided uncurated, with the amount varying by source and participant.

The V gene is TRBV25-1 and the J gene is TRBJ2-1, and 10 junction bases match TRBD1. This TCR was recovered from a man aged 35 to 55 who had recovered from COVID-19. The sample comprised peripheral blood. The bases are TGTGCCAGCACCCCGGGACAGGGGAACAATGAGCAGTTCTTC. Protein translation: CASTPGQGNNEQFF.